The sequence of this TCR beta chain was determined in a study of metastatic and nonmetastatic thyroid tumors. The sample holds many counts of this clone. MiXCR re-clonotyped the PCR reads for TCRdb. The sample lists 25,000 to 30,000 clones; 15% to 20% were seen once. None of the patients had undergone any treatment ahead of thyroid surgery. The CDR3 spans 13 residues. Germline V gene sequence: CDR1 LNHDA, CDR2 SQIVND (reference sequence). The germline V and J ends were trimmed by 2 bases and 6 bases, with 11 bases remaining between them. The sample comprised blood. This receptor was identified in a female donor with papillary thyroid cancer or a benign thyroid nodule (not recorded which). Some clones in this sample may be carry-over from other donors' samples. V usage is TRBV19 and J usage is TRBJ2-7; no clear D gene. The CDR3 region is CASSIRRESEQYF. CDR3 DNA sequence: TGTGCCAGTAGTATAAGAAGGGAATCCGAGCAGTACTTC.